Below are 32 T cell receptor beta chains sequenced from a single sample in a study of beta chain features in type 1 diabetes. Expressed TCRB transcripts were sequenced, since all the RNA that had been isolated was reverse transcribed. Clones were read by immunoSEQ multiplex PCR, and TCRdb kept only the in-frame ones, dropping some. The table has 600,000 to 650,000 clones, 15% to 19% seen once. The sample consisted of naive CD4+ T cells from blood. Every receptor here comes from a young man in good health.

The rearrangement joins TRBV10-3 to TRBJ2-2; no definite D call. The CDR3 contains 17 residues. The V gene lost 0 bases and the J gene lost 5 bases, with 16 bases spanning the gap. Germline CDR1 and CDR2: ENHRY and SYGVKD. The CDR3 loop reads CAISESGVRTGTGELFF. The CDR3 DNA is TGTGCCATCAGTGAGTCGGGCGTAAGGACCGGAACCGGGGAGCTGTTTTTT.

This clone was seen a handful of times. The CDR3, as DNA: TGCGCCAGCAGCGATGAAGAGACCCAGTACTTC. This gives the protein CASSDEETQYF. The chain recombines TRBV5-1 with TRBJ2-5; D not certain. The germline gives CDR1 SGHRS, CDR2 YFSETQ. The length of the CDR3 is 11 residues. Trimming pared 4 bases from V and 3 bases from J, leaving 4 bases between.

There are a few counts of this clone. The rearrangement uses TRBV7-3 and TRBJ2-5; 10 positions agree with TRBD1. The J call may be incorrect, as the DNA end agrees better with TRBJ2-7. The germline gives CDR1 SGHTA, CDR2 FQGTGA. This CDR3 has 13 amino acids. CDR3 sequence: CASSSGTGAEQYF. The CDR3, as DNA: TGTGCCAGCAGCTCCGGGACAGGGGCCGAGCAGTACTTC.

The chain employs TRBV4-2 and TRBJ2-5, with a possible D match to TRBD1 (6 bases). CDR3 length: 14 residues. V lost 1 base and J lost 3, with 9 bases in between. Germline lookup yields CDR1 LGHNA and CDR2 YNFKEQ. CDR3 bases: TGTGCCAGCAGCCAAGGGACAGCTGAAGAGACCCAGTACTTC. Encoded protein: CASSQGTAEETQYF.

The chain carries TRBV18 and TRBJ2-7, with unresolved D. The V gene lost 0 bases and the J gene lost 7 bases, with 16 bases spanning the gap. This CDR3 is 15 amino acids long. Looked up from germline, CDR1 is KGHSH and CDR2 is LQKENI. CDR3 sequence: CASSPPSRVEWEQYF. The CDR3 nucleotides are TGTGCCAGCTCACCACCGTCCCGGGTTGAGTGGGAGCAGTACTTC.

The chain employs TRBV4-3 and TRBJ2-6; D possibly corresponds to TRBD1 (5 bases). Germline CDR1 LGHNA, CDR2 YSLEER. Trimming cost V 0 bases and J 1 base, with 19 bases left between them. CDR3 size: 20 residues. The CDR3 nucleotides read TGCGCCAGCAGCCAAGAAGGAAAGGGGTACCGCCTGTCTGGGGCCAACGTCCTGACTTTC. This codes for CASSQEGKGYRLSGANVLTF.

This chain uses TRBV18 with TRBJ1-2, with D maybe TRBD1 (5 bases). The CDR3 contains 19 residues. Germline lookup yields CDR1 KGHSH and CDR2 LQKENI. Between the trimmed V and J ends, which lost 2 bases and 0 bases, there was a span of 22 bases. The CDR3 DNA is TGTGCCAGCTCACCAAAGTCGCGGTCCGGGGCAGAAGCTAACTATGGCTACACCTTC. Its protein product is CASSPKSRSGAEANYGYTF.

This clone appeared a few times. CDR3 protein: CASRRDSSYEQYF. DNA for the CDR3: TGTGCCAGCAGAAGGGACAGTTCCTACGAGCAGTACTTC. V gene TRBV25-1 combines with J gene TRBJ2-7, with 7 nucleotides matching TRBD1. The CDR3 covers 13 residues. V was pared by 6 bases and J by 1 base, with 3 bases of the junction left unmatched. In germline, CDR1 is MGHDK, CDR2 SYGVNS.

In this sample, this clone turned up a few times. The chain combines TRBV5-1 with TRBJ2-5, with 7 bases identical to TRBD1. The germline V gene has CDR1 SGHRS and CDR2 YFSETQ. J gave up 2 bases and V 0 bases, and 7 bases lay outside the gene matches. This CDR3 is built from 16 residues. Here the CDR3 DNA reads TGCGCCAGCAGCTTGGAGGGACAGTGGGCGCAAGAGACCCAGTACTTC. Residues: CASSLEGQWAQETQYF.

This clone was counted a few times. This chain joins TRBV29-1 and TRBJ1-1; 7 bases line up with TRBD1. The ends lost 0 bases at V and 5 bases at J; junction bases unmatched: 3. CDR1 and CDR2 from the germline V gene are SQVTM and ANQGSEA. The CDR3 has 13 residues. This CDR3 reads CSVEETRGTEAFF. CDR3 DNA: TGCAGCGTTGAAGAGACCAGGGGGACTGAAGCTTTCTTT.

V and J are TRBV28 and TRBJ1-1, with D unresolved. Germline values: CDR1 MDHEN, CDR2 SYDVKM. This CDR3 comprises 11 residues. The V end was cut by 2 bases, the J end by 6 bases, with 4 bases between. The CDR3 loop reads CASSLHPEAFF. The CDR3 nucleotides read TGTGCCAGCAGTTTACATCCTGAAGCTTTCTTT.

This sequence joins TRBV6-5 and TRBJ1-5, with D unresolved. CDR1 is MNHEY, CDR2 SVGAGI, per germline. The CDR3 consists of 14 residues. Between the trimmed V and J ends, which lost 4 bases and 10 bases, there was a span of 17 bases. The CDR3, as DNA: TGTGCCAGCAGTTCCTTCCCGGTTGGTAGCCCCCAGCATTTT. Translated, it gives CASSSFPVGSPQHF.

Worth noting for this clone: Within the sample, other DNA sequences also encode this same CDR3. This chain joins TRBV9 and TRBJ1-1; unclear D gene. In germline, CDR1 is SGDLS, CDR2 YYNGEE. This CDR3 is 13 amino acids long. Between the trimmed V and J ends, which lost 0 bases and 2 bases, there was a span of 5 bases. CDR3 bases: TGTGCCAGCAGCGTAGCCCTCAACACTGAAGCTTTCTTT. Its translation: CASSVALNTEAFF.

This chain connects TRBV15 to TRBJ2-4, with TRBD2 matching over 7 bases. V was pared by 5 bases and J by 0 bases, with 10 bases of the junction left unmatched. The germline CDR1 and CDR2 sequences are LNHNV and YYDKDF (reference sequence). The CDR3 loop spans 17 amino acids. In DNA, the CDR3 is TGTGCCACCAGCCTAGAGAGAGGGAGGGCAGCCAAAAACATTCAGTACTTC. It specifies CATSLERGRAAKNIQYF.

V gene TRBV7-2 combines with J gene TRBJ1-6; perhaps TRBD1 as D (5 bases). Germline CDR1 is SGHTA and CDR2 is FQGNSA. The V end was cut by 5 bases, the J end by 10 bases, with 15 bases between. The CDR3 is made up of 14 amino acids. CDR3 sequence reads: CASSPNGGRSPLHF. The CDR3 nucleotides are TGTGCCAGCAGCCCTAACGGGGGTAGGTCACCCCTCCACTTT.

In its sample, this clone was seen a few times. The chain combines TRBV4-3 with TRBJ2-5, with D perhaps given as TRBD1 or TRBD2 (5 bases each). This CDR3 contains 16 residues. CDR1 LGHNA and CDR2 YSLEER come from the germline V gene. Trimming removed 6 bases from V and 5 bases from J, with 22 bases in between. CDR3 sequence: CASSALVFGGTETQYF. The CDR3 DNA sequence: TGCGCCAGCAGTGCCCTAGTATTTGGTGGGACGGAGACCCAGTACTTC.

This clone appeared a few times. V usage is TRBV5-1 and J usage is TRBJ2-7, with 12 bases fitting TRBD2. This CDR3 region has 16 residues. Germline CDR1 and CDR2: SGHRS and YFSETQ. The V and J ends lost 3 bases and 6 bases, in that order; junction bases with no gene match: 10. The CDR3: CASSSSELAGGSEQYF. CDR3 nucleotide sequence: TGCGCCAGCAGCTCGTCGGAACTAGCGGGGGGAAGCGAGCAGTACTTC. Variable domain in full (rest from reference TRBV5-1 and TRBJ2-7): KAGVTQTPRYLIKTRGQQVTLSCSPISGHRSVSWYQQTPGQGLQFLFEYFSETQRNKGNFPGRFSGRQFSNSRSEMNVSTLELGDSALYLCASSSSELAGGSEQYFGPGTRLTVT.

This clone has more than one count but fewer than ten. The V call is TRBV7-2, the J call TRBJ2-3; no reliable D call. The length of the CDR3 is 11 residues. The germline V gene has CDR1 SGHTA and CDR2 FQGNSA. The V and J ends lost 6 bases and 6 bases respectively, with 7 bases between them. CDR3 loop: CASRQTDTQYF. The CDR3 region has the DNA TGTGCCAGCAGGCAGACGGATACGCAGTATTTT. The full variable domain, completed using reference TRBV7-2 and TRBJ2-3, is GAGVSQSPSNKVTEKGKDVELRCDPISGHTALYWYRQSLGQGLEFLIYFQGNSAPDKSGLPSDRFSAERTGGSVSTLTIQRTQQEDSAVYLCASRQTDTQYFGPGTRLTVL.

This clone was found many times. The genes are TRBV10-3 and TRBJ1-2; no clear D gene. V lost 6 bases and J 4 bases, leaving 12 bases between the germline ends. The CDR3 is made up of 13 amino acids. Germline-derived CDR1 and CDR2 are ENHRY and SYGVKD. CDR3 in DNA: TGTGCCATCAGGGGAACAGTAACCTATGGCTACACCTTC. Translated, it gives CAIRGTVTYGYTF.

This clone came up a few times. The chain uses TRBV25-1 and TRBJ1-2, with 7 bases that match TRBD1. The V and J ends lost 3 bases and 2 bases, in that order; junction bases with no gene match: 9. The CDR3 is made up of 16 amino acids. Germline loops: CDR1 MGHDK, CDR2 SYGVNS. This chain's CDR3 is CASSEDRTGENYGYTF. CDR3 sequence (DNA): TGTGCCAGCAGTGAGGATAGGACAGGCGAGAACTATGGCTACACCTTC.

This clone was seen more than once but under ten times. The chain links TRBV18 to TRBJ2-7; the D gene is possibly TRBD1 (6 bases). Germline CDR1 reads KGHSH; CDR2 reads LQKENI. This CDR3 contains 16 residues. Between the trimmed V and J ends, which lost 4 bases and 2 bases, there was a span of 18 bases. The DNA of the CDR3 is TGTGCCAGCTCACAAATCAGGGGCCGCCGTCCCTACGAGCAGTACTTC. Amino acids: CASSQIRGRRPYEQYF.

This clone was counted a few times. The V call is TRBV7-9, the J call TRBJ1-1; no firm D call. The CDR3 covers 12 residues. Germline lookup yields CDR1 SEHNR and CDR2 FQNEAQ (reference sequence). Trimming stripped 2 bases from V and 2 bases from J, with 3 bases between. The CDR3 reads CASSLSNTEAFF. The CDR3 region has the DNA TGTGCCAGCAGCTTAAGTAACACTGAAGCTTTCTTT.

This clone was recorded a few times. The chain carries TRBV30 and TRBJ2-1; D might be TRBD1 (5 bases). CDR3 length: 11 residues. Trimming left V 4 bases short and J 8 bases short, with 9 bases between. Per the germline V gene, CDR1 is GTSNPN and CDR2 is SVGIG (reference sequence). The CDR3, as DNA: TGTGCCTGGACCAGGGTCTATGAGCAGTTCTTC. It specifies CAWTRVYEQFF.

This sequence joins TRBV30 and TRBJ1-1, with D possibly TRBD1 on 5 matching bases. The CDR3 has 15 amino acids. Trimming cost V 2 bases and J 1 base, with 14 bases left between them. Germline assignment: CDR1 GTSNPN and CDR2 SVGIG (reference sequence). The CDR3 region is CAWSRVAGTNTEAFF. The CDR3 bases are TGTGCCTGGAGTCGGGTTGCAGGGACGAACACTGAAGCTTTCTTT.

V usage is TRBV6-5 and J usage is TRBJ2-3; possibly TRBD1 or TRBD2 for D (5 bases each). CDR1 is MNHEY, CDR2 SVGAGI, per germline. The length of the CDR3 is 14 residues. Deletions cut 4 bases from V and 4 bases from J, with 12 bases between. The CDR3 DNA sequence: TGTGCCAGCAGTTGGGGTAGGGACGCAGATACGCAGTATTTT. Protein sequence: CASSWGRDADTQYF.

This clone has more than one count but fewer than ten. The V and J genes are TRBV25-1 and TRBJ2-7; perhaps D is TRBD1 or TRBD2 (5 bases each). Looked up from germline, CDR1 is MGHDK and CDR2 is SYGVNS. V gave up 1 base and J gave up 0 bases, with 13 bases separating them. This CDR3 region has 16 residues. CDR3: CASSEWRTSHSYEQYF. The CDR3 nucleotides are TGTGCCAGCAGTGAATGGAGGACATCCCACTCCTACGAGCAGTACTTC.

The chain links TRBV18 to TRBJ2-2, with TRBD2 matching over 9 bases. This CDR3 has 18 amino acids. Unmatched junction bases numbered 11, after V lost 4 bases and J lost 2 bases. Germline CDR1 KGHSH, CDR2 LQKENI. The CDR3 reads CASSLQPQTSGNTGELFF. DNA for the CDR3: TGTGCCAGCTCACTGCAACCACAGACTAGCGGAAACACCGGGGAGCTGTTTTTT.

The CDR3, as DNA: TGTGCCAGTAGTATATCGCAAAATCTAAGAGAGACCCAGTACTTC. Residues: CASSISQNLRETQYF. The J gene is TRBJ2-5, the V gene TRBV19, with D unclear. The CDR3 sequence is 15 residues long. The V and J ends lost 2 bases and 4 bases respectively, with 14 bases between them. CDR1 and CDR2 (germline): LNHDA, SQIVND (reference sequence).

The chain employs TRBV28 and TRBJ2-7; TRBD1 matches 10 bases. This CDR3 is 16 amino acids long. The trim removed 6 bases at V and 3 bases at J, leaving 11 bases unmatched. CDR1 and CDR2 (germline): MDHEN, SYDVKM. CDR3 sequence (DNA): TGTGCCAGCAGCAACCCCCGGACAGGGGGACTCTACGAGCAGTACTTC. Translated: CASSNPRTGGLYEQYF.

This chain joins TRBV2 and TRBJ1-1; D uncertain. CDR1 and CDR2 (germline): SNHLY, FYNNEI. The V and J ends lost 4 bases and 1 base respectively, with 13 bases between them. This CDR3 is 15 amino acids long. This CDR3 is CASSGVGHTNTEAFF. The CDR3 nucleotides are TGTGCCAGCAGTGGAGTAGGCCACACGAACACTGAAGCTTTCTTT.

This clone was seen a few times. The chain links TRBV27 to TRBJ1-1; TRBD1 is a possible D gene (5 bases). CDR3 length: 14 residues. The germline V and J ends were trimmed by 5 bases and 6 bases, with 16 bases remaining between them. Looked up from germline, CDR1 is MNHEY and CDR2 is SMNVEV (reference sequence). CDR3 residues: CASSPLVWGAEAFF. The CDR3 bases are TGTGCCAGCAGTCCCTTGGTTTGGGGGGCTGAAGCTTTCTTT.

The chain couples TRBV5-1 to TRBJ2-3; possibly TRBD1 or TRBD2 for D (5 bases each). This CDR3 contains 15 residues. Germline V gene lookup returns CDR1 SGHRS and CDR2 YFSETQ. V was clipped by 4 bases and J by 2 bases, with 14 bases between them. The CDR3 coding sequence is TGCGCCAGCAGCCCTAGCCAGGGTTCCACAGATACGCAGTATTTT. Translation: CASSPSQGSTDTQYF. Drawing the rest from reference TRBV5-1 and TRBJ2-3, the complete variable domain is KAGVTQTPRYLIKTRGQQVTLSCSPISGHRSVSWYQQTPGQGLQFLFEYFSETQRNKGNFPGRFSGRQFSNSRSEMNVSTLELGDSALYLCASSPSQGSTDTQYFGPGTRLTVL.